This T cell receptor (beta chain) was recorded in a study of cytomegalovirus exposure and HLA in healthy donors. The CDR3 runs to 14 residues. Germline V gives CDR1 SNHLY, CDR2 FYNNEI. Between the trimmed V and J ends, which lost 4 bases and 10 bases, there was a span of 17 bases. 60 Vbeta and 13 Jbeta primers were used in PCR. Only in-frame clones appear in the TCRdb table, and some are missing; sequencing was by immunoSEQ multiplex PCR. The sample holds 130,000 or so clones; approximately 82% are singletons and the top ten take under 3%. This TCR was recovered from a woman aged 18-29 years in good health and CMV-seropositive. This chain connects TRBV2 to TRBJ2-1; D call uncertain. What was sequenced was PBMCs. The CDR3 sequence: CASSGGGYPHEQFF. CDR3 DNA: TGTGCCAGCAGTGGAGGTGGATACCCCCACGAGCAGTTCTTC.